This passage covers 7 T cell receptor beta chains from one sample sequenced in a study of blood T cell repertoires in COVID-19. TCRdb keeps only in-frame clones here, not all; method: immunoSEQ multiplex PCR. This sample has some 73,000 clones, with around 88% found just once. The sample taken for sequencing was peripheral blood. The source of these receptors is a man aged 80 or over with COVID-19, enrolled during active disease.

The chain links TRBV25-1 to TRBJ2-2; the match to TRBD1 covers 8 bases. V lost 6 bases and J lost 5; bases outside the gene matches: 8. The CDR3 contains 15 residues. CDR1 and CDR2 from the germline V gene are MGHDK and SYGVNS. CDR3 loop: CASSFGQGRTGELFF. The DNA for the CDR3 is TGTGCCAGCAGCTTCGGACAGGGTAGGACCGGGGAGCTGTTTTTT.

This chain uses TRBV7-2 with TRBJ1-3; maybe TRBD1 (6 bases). V lost 1 base and J 4 bases, leaving 14 bases between the germline ends. The CDR3 has 16 residues. The V gene's germline CDR1 is SGHTA and CDR2 FQGNSA. The CDR3 DNA is TGTGCCAGCAGCTTAGGGCAGGGGTCGATCGGAAACACCATATATTTT. It codes for CASSLGQGSIGNTIYF.

V and J are TRBV6-5 and TRBJ2-1; D gene unclear. Germline V lookup: CDR1 MNHEY, CDR2 SVGAGI. The V and J ends lost 0 bases and 2 bases respectively, with 5 bases between them. The length of the CDR3 is 14 residues. In DNA, the CDR3 is TGTGCCAGCAGTTACTCCGACACCTACAATGAGCAGTTCTTC. It translates to CASSYSDTYNEQFF.

The chain recombines TRBV12-3 or TRBV12-4 with TRBJ2-3; D not resolved. The CDR3 runs to 12 residues. V was trimmed by 8 bases and J by 5 bases, leaving 11 bases between them. CDR3 coding DNA: TGTGCCAGCGCCCGGGTCCTAGATACGCAGTATTTT. Its protein product is CASARVLDTQYF.

CDR3 nucleotides: TGTGCCAGCAGCATCCGGGACAGGGATAGGACCCAGTACTTC. Its protein product is CASSIRDRDRTQYF. This chain connects TRBV7-2 to TRBJ2-5; 9 nucleotides align to TRBD1. The ends lost 5 bases at V and 7 bases at J; junction bases unmatched: 8. The length of the CDR3 is 14 residues. Germline CDR1 is SGHTA and CDR2 is FQGNSA.

CDR3 protein: CASSPTQGSSVYSNQPQHF. CDR3 in DNA: TGTGCCAGCAGTCCAACACAGGGGTCCTCCGTTTATAGCAATCAGCCCCAGCATTTT. The chain recombines TRBV6-6 with TRBJ1-5; 7 positions agree with TRBD1. The CDR3 runs to 19 residues. The V gene end was trimmed by 5 bases and the J gene end by 0 bases; junction bases not matched to a gene: 16. CDR1 is MNHNY and CDR2 is SVGAGI in the germline V gene (reference sequence).

The chain is built from TRBV5-1 and TRBJ2-3, with 9 bases lining up with TRBD1. This CDR3 contains 16 residues. Germline V CDR1 and CDR2: SGHRS, YFSETQ. The V segment lost 0 bases and the J segment 3 bases; nucleotides outside the gene matches: 5. The CDR3 reads CASSLGTGVRTDTQYF. In DNA form, the CDR3 reads TGCGCCAGCAGCTTGGGGACAGGGGTAAGGACAGATACGCAGTATTTT.